The source of this TCR beta chain is a study of PD-1 blockade in classical Hodgkin lymphoma. This CDR3 spans 17 amino acids. V was clipped by 0 bases and J by 7 bases; unmatched bases: 9. Germline V gives CDR1 SGHAT, CDR2 FQNNGV. The protocol was immunoSEQ multiplex PCR, while the TCRdb copy is restricted to in-frame clones and leaves out a portion. This table holds under 45,000 clones, 60% to 70% found once. This clone was observed at least ten times. Time point here: cycle 4 day 1 (C4D1), after 5 to 7 weeks of nivolumab. Each patient relapsed following autologous stem cell transplantation, and prior brentuximab vedotin exposure differed.

The gene calls are TRBV11-2 and TRBJ1-1, with TRBD1 matching over 12 bases. The sequencing here drew on peripheral blood mononuclear cells (PBMCs), taken before the fourth cycle of nivolumab. This TCR came from a human donor with classical Hodgkin lymphoma. The CDR3 loop is CASSLDFRDRGLGEAFF. In DNA, the CDR3 is TGTGCCAGCAGCTTAGATTTCCGGGACAGGGGGCTGGGTGAAGCTTTCTTT.